This TCR beta chain was sequenced during a study of identical twins. Study observations and caveats: Excess sharing by twins proved weaker in beta out-of-frame sequences.

The germline V gene has CDR1 SQVTM and CDR2 ANQGSEA. The CDR3 is 16 residues long. No donor was unhealthy or non-Caucasian. After template switching added a universal primer site, the resulting cDNA carried unique molecular identifiers. Each CDR3 protein gets one entry after TCRdb re-called the 5' RACE reads with MiXCR. The sample includes about 1.7 million distinct CDR3 sequences, 32% of them seen just once. As for this clonotype: No antigen is known for it.

What was sequenced was cord blood. This TCR was recovered from a newborn girl in good health. The gene calls are TRBV29-1 and TRBJ2-1; 15 nucleotides agree with TRBD2. The end of the DNA is better explained by TRBJ2-7, so the J call may be wrong. The CDR3 loop is CSALSGLAGGYNEQYF. The DNA of the CDR3 is TGCAGCGCCCTCTCGGGACTAGCGGGAGGATACAATGAGCAGTACTTC.